In its sample, the clone carrying this T cell receptor (beta chain) was seen a few times. This CDR3 contains 18 residues. J was trimmed by 5 bases and V by 3 bases; bases with no gene match: 14. Looked up from germline, CDR1 is LGHNT and CDR2 is FRNRAP. TCRdb analysed the RT-PCR reads with MiXCR anew, one entry per CDR3 protein. The table lists approximately 480,000 distinct CDR3 sequences, approximately 11% of them singletons. The record originates from a study of response to subunit inactivated influenza vaccine. Specimen: PBMCs from blood, collected more than 35 days after vaccination. This sequence was found in a man in his forties or fifties who received an inactivated influenza vaccine. The chain recombines TRBV12-5 with TRBJ2-1, with TRBD2 matching 9 bases. CDR3 nucleotide sequence: TGTGCTAGTGGTTTAAGAATTAGCGGGGGACCAGTAAACAATGAGCAGTTCTTC. The encoded protein is CASGLRISGGPVNNEQFF.